This section outlines one TCR beta chain sequence together with its context. The antigen remains unidentified. Naive CD8 cells lacked CD45RO, underwent positive selection for CCR7 and left out terminally differentiated effector memory CD45RA+ cells. All donors were Caucasian adults living in Nashville, Tennessee. Data came from immunoSEQ multiplex PCR; TCRdb stores just in-frame clones and leaves some out. The table shows roughly 1,800,000 clones, with around 96% occurring only once. This sample is part of a study of shared clonotypes between healthy human individuals. The CDR3 runs to 15 residues. Germline values: CDR1 SGHTA, CDR2 FQGNSA. The germline V and J ends were trimmed by 5 bases and 6 bases, with 19 bases remaining between them. Findings and limits, study-wide: All-four-donor shared clonotypes had higher generation probabilities than non-shared clonotypes did. At large depth, rarefaction still showed sorted-subset sequencing to be incomplete. Memory subsets generally showed lower estimated richness than naive subsets.

This clonotype was sampled from a man between 18 and 29 years old in good health. Material: naive CD8+ T cells sorted from blood. V gene TRBV7-2 combines with J gene TRBJ1-2; possible D gene TRBD1, 6 bases. CDR3 in amino acids: CASSHWGGQVDGYTF. The CDR3 DNA sequence: TGTGCCAGCAGCCATTGGGGGGGGCAGGTCGATGGCTACACCTTC.